This T cell receptor beta chain was retrieved from a study of Ad26.COV2.S vaccination and SARS-CoV-2 variants. At the level of the study: The donor was enrolled in the Ad26.COV2.S arm of the COV1001 trial.

Findings and limits, study-wide: Breadth of non-spike TCRs did not differ between vaccinees and placebo recipients. Considerable breadth of spike-specific CD8+ and CD4+ T cell responses has reportedly been documented following vaccination.

There are 13 residues in the CDR3. Trimming stripped 5 bases from V and 5 bases from J, with 12 bases between. The germline V gene has CDR1 MDHEN and CDR2 SYDVKM. This clone is a singleton in its sample. Its target is not known. Noted treatment: over 15 received Ad26.COV2.S at low or high dose, single or two shots; about five received placebo; per-sample allocation not given. Each sample was drawn 63 days after the first injection (of vaccine or placebo). Using immunoSEQ multiplex PCR, the repertoire was profiled, and TCRdb retains in-frame clones only, with some absent. The sample yields hundreds of thousands of clones, nearly 90% seen once.

The source of this sequence is a person aged 18-65 years who received the Ad26.COV2.S COVID-19 vaccine or a placebo. The sequencing here drew on peripheral blood, taken in a trial of Ad26.COV2.S vaccine versus placebo. This sequence joins TRBV28 and TRBJ2-5, with D perhaps TRBD2 (6 bases). Written as DNA, the CDR3 is TGTGCCAGCAGTCCCCCTGGGAGGGAGACCCAGTACTTC. This encodes CASSPPGRETQYF.